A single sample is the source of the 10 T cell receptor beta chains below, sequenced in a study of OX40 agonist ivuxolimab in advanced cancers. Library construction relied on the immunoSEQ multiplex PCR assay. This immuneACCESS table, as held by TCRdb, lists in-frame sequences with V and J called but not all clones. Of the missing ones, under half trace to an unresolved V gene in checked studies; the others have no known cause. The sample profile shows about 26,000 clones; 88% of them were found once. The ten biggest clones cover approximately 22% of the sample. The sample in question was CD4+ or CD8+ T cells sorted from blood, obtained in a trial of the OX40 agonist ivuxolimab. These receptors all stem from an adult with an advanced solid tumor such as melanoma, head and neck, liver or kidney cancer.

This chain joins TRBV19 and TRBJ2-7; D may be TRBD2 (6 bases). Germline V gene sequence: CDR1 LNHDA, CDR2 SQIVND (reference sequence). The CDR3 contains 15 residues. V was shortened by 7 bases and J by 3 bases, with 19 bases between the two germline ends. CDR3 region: CASTFTGGDSYEQYF. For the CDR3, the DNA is TGTGCCAGTACTTTCACCGGCGGGGATAGCTACGAGCAGTACTTC.

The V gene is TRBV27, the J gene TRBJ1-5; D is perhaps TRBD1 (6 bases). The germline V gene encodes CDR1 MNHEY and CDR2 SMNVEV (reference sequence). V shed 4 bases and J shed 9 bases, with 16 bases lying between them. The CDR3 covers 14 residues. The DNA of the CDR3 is TGTGCCAGCAGTTCGCAGGGGAATAAGGGGCCCCAGCATTTT. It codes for CASSSQGNKGPQHF.

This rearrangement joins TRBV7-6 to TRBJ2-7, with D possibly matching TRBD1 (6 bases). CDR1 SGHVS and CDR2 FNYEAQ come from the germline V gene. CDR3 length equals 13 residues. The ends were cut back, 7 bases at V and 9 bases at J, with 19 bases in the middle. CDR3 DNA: TGTGCCAGCACCAAACAGGGTGCCCCCGGGCAGTACTTC. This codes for CASTKQGAPGQYF.

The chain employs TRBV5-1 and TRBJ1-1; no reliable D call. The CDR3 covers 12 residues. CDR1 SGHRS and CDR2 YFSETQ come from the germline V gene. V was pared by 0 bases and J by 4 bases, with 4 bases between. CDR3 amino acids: CASSLVATEAFF. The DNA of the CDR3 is TGCGCCAGCAGCTTGGTTGCCACTGAAGCTTTCTTT.

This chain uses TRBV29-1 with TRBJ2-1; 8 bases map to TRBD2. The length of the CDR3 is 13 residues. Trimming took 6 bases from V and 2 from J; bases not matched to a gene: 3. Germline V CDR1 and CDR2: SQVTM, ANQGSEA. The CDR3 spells CSVIAGTYNEQFF. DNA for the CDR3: TGCAGCGTAATAGCGGGGACCTACAATGAGCAGTTCTTC.

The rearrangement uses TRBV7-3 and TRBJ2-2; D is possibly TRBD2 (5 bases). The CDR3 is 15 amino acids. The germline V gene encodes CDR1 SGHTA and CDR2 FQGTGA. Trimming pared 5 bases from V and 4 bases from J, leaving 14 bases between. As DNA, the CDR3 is TGTGCCAGCAGCACCTCAGGTGGAGGCACCGGGGAGCTGTTTTTT. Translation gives CASSTSGGGTGELFF. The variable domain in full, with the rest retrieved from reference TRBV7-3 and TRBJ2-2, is GAGVSQTPSNKVTEKGKYVELRCDPISGHTALYWYRQSLGQGPEFLIYFQGTGAADDSGLPNDRFFAVRPEGSVSTLKIQRTERGDSAVYLCASSTSGGGTGELFFGEGSRLTVL.

CDR3 in amino acids: CASSVGAAPLTEAFF. The CDR3 DNA reads as TGTGCCAGCAGCGTAGGTGCGGCTCCCCTTACTGAAGCTTTCTTT. This chain connects TRBV9 to TRBJ1-1; the D is unclear. V lost 0 bases and J 5 bases, leaving 14 bases between the germline ends. The germline gives CDR1 SGDLS, CDR2 YYNGEE. The CDR3 runs to 15 residues. Looking up the rest from reference TRBV9 and TRBJ1-1 gives the full variable domain: DSGVTQTPKHLITATGQRVTLRCSPRSGDLSVYWYQQSLDQGLQFLIQYYNGEERAKGNILERFSAQQFPDLHSELNLSSLELGDSALYFCASSVGAAPLTEAFFGQGTRLTVV.

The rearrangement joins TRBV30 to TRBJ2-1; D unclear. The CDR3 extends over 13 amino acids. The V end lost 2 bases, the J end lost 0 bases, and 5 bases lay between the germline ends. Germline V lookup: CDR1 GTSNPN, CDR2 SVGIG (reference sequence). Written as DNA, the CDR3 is TGTGCCTGGAGTCCGGACTCCTACAATGAGCAGTTCTTC. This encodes CAWSPDSYNEQFF.

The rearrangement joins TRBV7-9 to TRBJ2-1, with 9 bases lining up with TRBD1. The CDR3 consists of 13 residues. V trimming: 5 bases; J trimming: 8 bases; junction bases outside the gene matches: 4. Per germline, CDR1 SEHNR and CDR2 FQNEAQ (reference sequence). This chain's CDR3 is CASSVTGGHEQFF. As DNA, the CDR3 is TGTGCCAGCAGCGTAACAGGGGGCCATGAGCAGTTCTTC.

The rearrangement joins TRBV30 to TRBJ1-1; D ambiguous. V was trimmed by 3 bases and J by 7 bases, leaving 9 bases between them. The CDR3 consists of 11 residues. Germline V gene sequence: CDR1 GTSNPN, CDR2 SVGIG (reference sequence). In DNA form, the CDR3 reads TGTGCCTGGAGCCAGACAATTGAAGCTTTCTTT. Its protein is CAWSQTIEAFF. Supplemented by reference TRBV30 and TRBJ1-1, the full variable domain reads SQTIHQWPATLVQPVGSPLSLECTVEGTSNPNLYWYRQAAGRGLQLLFYSVGIGQISSEVPQNLSASRPQDRQFILSSKKLLLSDSGFYLCAWSQTIEAFFGQGTRLTVV.